The clone carrying this T cell receptor (beta chain) was detected a few times. Antigen: not known. What was sequenced were expressed TCRB transcripts, since all of the isolated RNA had been reverse transcribed. Each stem cell-like memory T cell sample yielded some 1 million reads on average. Here immunoSEQ multiplex PCR was the method, and the copy in TCRdb shows in-frame clones only, minus some. This table has over 40,000 clones, about 50% appearing once. The data were obtained in a study of beta chain features in type 1 diabetes. In the study overall: Researchers looked at about 110 million sorted cells across all samples. Findings and limits, study-wide: The study found moderately but significantly shorter TCRB CDR3s in all four CD4+ subsets of Type 1 diabetes patients.

V dropped 4 bases and J dropped 0; count of bases not matched to a gene: 4. CDR3 length: 15 residues. CDR1 is GTSNPN, CDR2 SVGIG, per germline (reference sequence). Sequencing used stem cell memory CD4+ T cells from blood. The gene calls are TRBV30 and TRBJ1-5; TRBD1 agrees at 9 bases. This TCR was recovered from a woman aged 30 to 39 in good health. The CDR3 DNA reads as TGTGCCTGGACCACAGGGGGCTATAGCAATCAGCCCCAGCATTTT. Its protein is CAWTTGGYSNQPQHF. Combining the CDR3 with reference TRBV30 and TRBJ1-5 gives the whole variable domain SQTIHQWPATLVQPVGSPLSLECTVEGTSNPNLYWYRQAAGRGLQLLFYSVGIGQISSEVPQNLSASRPQDRQFILSSKKLLLSDSGFYLCAWTTGGYSNQPQHFGDGTRLSIL.